The 4 T cell receptor beta chains below were found in one sample sequenced in a study of cytomegalovirus exposure and HLA in healthy donors. Vbeta (60) and Jbeta (13) primers were used in the PCR. TCRdb keeps only in-frame clones here, not all; method: immunoSEQ multiplex PCR. The profile covers 170,000 or so clones, with approximately 84% appearing a single time and 0.38% taken by the ten largest. The sequenced sample was PBMCs. Receptors originate from a boy aged 2 to 10 in good health and CMV-seronegative.

The rearrangement joins TRBV7-3 to TRBJ2-5; 9 bases agree with TRBD2. Trimming removed 2 bases from V and 5 bases from J; junction bases left unmatched: 6. Per germline, CDR1 SGHTA and CDR2 FQGTGA. This CDR3 has 15 residues. CDR3 residues: CASSLGGRAGETQYF. For the CDR3, the DNA is TGTGCCAGCAGCTTAGGCGGGAGGGCCGGGGAGACCCAGTACTTC.

This clone came up once. V gene TRBV6-5 combines with J gene TRBJ2-7, with 8 bases identical to TRBD2. Unmatched junction bases numbered 10, after V lost 6 bases and J lost 3 bases. The CDR3 contains 15 residues. Germline CDR1 and CDR2: MNHEY and SVGAGI. CDR3 protein: CASSLGLAKHYEQYF. CDR3 nucleotide sequence: TGTGCCAGCAGCCTAGGACTAGCCAAGCACTACGAGCAGTACTTC.

This clone has only a few counts. The V gene is TRBV6-1, the J gene TRBJ1-4, with D maybe TRBD1 (5 bases). Germline V gene data show CDR1 as MNHNS and CDR2 as SASEGT. The CDR3 runs to 14 residues. V lost 2 bases and J lost 8, with 12 bases in between. The DNA of the CDR3 is TGTGCCAGCAGTGAAATACAGGCAGTCGAAAAACTGTTTTTT. It is translated as CASSEIQAVEKLFF.

The chain joins TRBV27 to TRBJ2-7, with TRBD2 matching 12 bases. V shed 4 bases and J 7 bases; nucleotides not matched to a gene: 8. Per germline, CDR1 MNHEY and CDR2 SMNVEV (reference sequence). The CDR3 sequence is 15 residues long. Written as DNA, the CDR3 is TGTGCCAGCAGTTCCCCTAGCGGGAGGGCCTTTGAGCAGTACTTC. It encodes CASSSPSGRAFEQYF.